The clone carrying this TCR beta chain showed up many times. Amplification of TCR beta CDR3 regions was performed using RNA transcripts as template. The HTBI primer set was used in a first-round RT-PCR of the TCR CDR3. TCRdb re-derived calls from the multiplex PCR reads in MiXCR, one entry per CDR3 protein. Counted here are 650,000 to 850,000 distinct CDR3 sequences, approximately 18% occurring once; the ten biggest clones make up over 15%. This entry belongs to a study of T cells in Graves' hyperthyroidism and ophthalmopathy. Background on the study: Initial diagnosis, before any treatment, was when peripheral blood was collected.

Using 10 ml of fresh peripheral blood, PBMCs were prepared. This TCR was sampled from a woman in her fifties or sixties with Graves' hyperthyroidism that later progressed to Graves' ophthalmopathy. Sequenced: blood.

CDR3 DNA: TGTGCCAGCAGCCAGGGGACAGGGGCGAATCAGCCCCAGCATTTT. Amino acid sequence: CASSQGTGANQPQHF. The chain joins TRBV14 to TRBJ1-5, with 10 bases identical to TRBD1. V was clipped by 3 bases and J by 4 bases; unmatched bases: 3. Germline assignment: CDR1 SGHDN and CDR2 FVKESK. The CDR3 is 15 amino acids.